This passage covers 20 T cell receptor beta chains from one sample sequenced in a study of CD8 T cells in Susac syndrome. Reverse transcription of about 0.45 to 1 ug RNA used random hexamers. One entry per CDR3 protein results from TCRdb running MiXCR on the immunoSEQ multiplex PCR reads. There are approximately 190,000 distinct CDR3 sequences in the sample; 85% to 95% occur only once, and around 0.16% lies in the top ten. Sequenced input: CD8+ T cells from PBMCs. Source of these receptors: a human donor with Susac syndrome.

The CDR3 coding sequence is TGTGCCAGCAGCCCGGACAGGAAAAATACCAATCAGCCCCAGCATTTT. Amino acid sequence: CASSPDRKNTNQPQHF. This chain joins TRBV7-8 and TRBJ1-5; 7 bases line up with TRBD1. Germline CDR1 SGHVS, CDR2 FQNEAQ. V was pared by 5 bases and J by 3 bases, with 10 bases of the junction left unmatched. This CDR3 has 16 amino acids.

The chain employs TRBV5-5 and TRBJ1-4; D call uncertain. Germline CDR1 reads SGHKS; CDR2 reads YYEKEE (reference sequence). The CDR3 covers 16 residues. The germline V and J ends were trimmed by 4 bases and 4 bases, with 17 bases remaining between them. The chain's CDR3 is CASSVDGFTFNEKLFF. CDR3 bases: TGTGCCAGCAGCGTTGACGGCTTTACCTTTAATGAAAAACTGTTTTTT.

This chain joins TRBV3-1 and TRBJ2-7; TRBD2 agrees at 7 bases. Losses at the gene ends were 5 bases for V and 8 bases for J; bases not matched to a gene: 24. The CDR3 loop spans 18 amino acids. Germline V gene sequence: CDR1 LGHDT, CDR2 YNNKEL (reference sequence). CDR3 in amino acids: CASSYEIAAGTTALKQYF. The CDR3 DNA sequence: TGTGCCAGCAGCTACGAGATAGCGGCCGGGACTACCGCTTTGAAGCAGTACTTC.

This chain uses TRBV3-1 with TRBJ1-1; D unresolved. CDR3 length: 15 amino acids. Germline CDR1 reads LGHDT; CDR2 reads YNNKEL (reference sequence). V was pared by 0 bases and J by 5 bases, with 13 bases between. The CDR3 DNA follows: TGTGCCAGCAGCCAAGATCCCGGGAGTCGTACTGAAGCTTTCTTT. It translates to CASSQDPGSRTEAFF.

This chain uses TRBV20-1 with TRBJ2-1, with TRBD2 identical over 12 bases. The germline V gene has CDR1 DFQATT and CDR2 SNEGSKA (reference sequence). This CDR3 comprises 16 residues. The J segment lost 0 bases and the V segment lost 1 base, leaving 1 base of the junction unmatched. In DNA, the CDR3 is TGCAGTGCTAGAGGACTAGCGGGGGCCTCCTACAATGAGCAGTTCTTC. This encodes CSARGLAGASYNEQFF.

The chain is built from TRBV5-1 and TRBJ2-1, with D maybe TRBD1 (6 bases). From germline, CDR1 is SGHRS and CDR2 YFSETQ. V lost 2 bases and J 4 bases, leaving 10 bases between the germline ends. The CDR3 runs 14 residues. CDR3 DNA sequence: TGCGCCAGCAGCTTAAACAGGGATTACAATGAGCAGTTCTTC. Residues: CASSLNRDYNEQFF.

The chain carries TRBV5-1 and TRBJ1-1; D ambiguous. CDR3 length: 14 amino acids. V was cut by 4 bases and J by 1 base, with 11 bases left in between. Germline V gene lookup returns CDR1 SGHRS and CDR2 YFSETQ. The CDR3: CASSEPSTNTEAFF. The CDR3 bases are TGCGCCAGCAGCGAGCCGTCAACGAACACTGAAGCTTTCTTT. The full variable domain, with the rest looked up from reference TRBV5-1 and TRBJ1-1, is KAGVTQTPRYLIKTRGQQVTLSCSPISGHRSVSWYQQTPGQGLQFLFEYFSETQRNKGNFPGRFSGRQFSNSRSEMNVSTLELGDSALYLCASSEPSTNTEAFFGQGTRLTVV.

The chain uses TRBV9 and TRBJ1-5; 8 bases fit TRBD1. The V segment lost 3 bases and the J segment 6 bases; nucleotides outside the gene matches: 8. In germline, CDR1 is SGDLS, CDR2 YYNGEE. The CDR3 is 15 residues long. The CDR3 protein is CASSGGQGGGQPQHF. CDR3 bases: TGTGCCAGCAGCGGAGGACAGGGAGGAGGTCAGCCCCAGCATTTT.

The chain carries TRBV20-1 and TRBJ2-7, with 9 bases lining up with TRBD2. This CDR3 is 14 amino acids long. V was clipped by 5 bases and J by 3 bases; unmatched bases: 8. The germline V gene encodes CDR1 DFQATT and CDR2 SNEGSKA (reference sequence). The CDR3 DNA follows: TGCAGTGCTCCCCGACTAGCGGAGCACTACGAGCAGTACTTC. Translation gives CSAPRLAEHYEQYF.

V is TRBV9 and J is TRBJ1-5, with D uncertain. V was cut by 0 bases and J by 4 bases, with 5 bases left in between. The CDR3 loop spans 13 amino acids. Germline values: CDR1 SGDLS, CDR2 YYNGEE. CDR3: CASSVGENQPQHF. CDR3 nucleotides: TGTGCCAGCAGCGTAGGAGAAAATCAGCCCCAGCATTTT.

CDR3 protein: CATGGRGTDSGANVLTF. CDR3 sequence (DNA): TGTGCCACCGGAGGTCGGGGGACGGACTCTGGGGCCAACGTCCTGACTTTC. V usage is TRBV24-1 and J usage is TRBJ2-6; D possibly corresponds to TRBD2 (6 bases). CDR1 and CDR2 (germline): KGHDR, SFDVKD. V lost 9 bases and J lost 0, with 17 bases in between. The CDR3 is 17 amino acids.

The chain has TRBV6-6 and TRBJ2-5; 9 nucleotides align to TRBD2. Germline V gives CDR1 MNHNY, CDR2 SVGAGI (reference sequence). V was pared by 5 bases and J by 0 bases, with 4 bases of the junction left unmatched. This CDR3 is 15 amino acids long. DNA for the CDR3: TGTGCCAGCAGTCCTAGCGGGACGTACCAAGAGACCCAGTACTTC. Translating it yields CASSPSGTYQETQYF.

The rearrangement joins TRBV9 to TRBJ2-5; D ambiguous. CDR1 and CDR2 from the germline V gene are SGDLS and YYNGEE. This CDR3 is 15 amino acids long. V lost 2 bases and J 4 bases, leaving 15 bases between the germline ends. CDR3 amino acids: CASSVRGEAIETQYF. The CDR3 coding sequence is TGTGCCAGCAGCGTTCGTGGGGAAGCCATAGAGACCCAGTACTTC.

This sequence joins TRBV19 and TRBJ2-7; 11 bases are shared with TRBD2. Germline CDR1 and CDR2: LNHDA and SQIVND (reference sequence). The ends lost 5 bases at V and 6 bases at J; junction bases unmatched: 6. CDR3 length: 14 residues. The CDR3 DNA is TGTGCCAGTAGTCTACTAGCGGGAGCAGGCGAGCAGTACTTC. Translation: CASSLLAGAGEQYF.

The chain links TRBV15 to TRBJ2-2; 9 bases match TRBD2. The germline gives CDR1 LNHNV, CDR2 YYDKDF (reference sequence). The J segment lost 5 bases and the V segment lost 3 bases, leaving 1 base of the junction unmatched. CDR3 size: 14 residues. CDR3 DNA: TGTGCCACCAGCAGTAGCGGGGGTACCGGGGAGCTGTTTTTT. It is translated as CATSSSGGTGELFF.

V is TRBV12-3 or TRBV12-4 and J is TRBJ2-5; D is perhaps TRBD1 or TRBD2 (5 bases each). CDR3 size: 10 residues. Trimming took 6 bases from V and 11 from J, leaving 10 bases between them. CDR3 bases: TGTGCCAGCAGCGGGACGCAACAGTACTTC. Protein product: CASSGTQQYF.

This rearrangement joins TRBV20-1 to TRBJ1-3; D gene uncertain. This CDR3 contains 13 residues. Trimming shortened V by 1 base and J by 0 bases, and 4 bases separated the two germline ends. Germline-derived CDR1 and CDR2 are DFQATT and SNEGSKA (reference sequence). The CDR3 loop is CSARVSSGNTIYF. CDR3 bases: TGCAGTGCTAGAGTGAGCTCTGGAAACACCATATATTTT.

The chain links TRBV13 to TRBJ2-7; unclear D gene. V gave up 2 bases and J gave up 9 bases, with 11 bases separating them. This CDR3 is 12 amino acids long. Germline CDR1 and CDR2: PRHDT and FYEKMQ (reference sequence). CDR3 DNA: TGTGCCAGCAGCTTAAGGCCACTGGGGCAGTACTTC. Its translation is CASSLRPLGQYF.

This chain joins TRBV13 and TRBJ2-7; D is perhaps TRBD1 (5 bases). Trimming took 5 bases from V and 3 from J, leaving 14 bases between them. The CDR3 totals 14 residues. From germline, CDR1 is PRHDT and CDR2 FYEKMQ (reference sequence). In DNA form, the CDR3 reads TGTGCCAGCAGCCCGACCTTGGGGCGCTACGAGCAGTACTTC. This encodes CASSPTLGRYEQYF.

The chain combines TRBV3-1 with TRBJ2-4, with D unresolved. V lost 5 bases and J lost 0, with 5 bases in between. This CDR3 is built from 13 residues. From germline, CDR1 is LGHDT and CDR2 YNNKEL (reference sequence). CDR3 sequence: CASSSIAKNIQYF. DNA for the CDR3: TGTGCCAGCAGCTCGATAGCCAAAAACATTCAGTACTTC.